A selection of T cell receptor beta chains follows, all from one sample in a study of T cell responses to AZD1222 COVID-19 vaccine. The data were produced by immunoSEQ multiplex PCR, yet TCRdb's version contains in-frame clones alone and is incomplete. The sample has about 130,000 clones, approximately 90% seen once. The starting material was peripheral blood, obtained 28 days after the second AZD1222 dose. The receptors here all came from an adult who received the AZD1222 COVID-19 vaccine. Both conserved end residues are part of each CDR3. A D gene is named only where the DNA matches it firmly. Expanded clones are given a class, and other clones once, few, many or no size at all.

V	D	J	size	DNA	CDR3
TRBV21-1	.	TRBJ1-1	.	TGTGCCAGCACGTGTGTGGTTGGCACTGAAGCTTTCTTT	CASTCVVGTEAFF
TRBV7-9	TRBD2	TRBJ2-7	once	TGTGCCAGCAGCCCGAGGGGAACGACTAGCGGGCTCTCCTACGAGCAGTACTTC	CASSPRGTTSGLSYEQYF
TRBV27	.	TRBJ2-3	.	TGTGCCAGCAGTTTCCGAGGGGGGCAACGCACAGATACGCAGTATTTT	CASSFRGGQRTDTQYF
TRBV19	TRBD2	TRBJ2-1	.	TGTGCCAGTCAATTATCAAGGGGGCTAGCGGGATGGAACAATGAGCAGTTCTTC	CASQLSRGLAGWNNEQFF
TRBV5-1	.	TRBJ1-2	.	TGCGCCAGCAGCCTAGGGGGATCAAGGACAGCTTATGGCTACACCTTC	CASSLGGSRTAYGYTF
TRBV28	.	TRBJ1-5	.	TGTGCCAGCAGTCCCACAGATTACGGCAATCAGCCCCAGCATTTT	CASSPTDYGNQPQHF
TRBV12-3/TRBV12-4	.	TRBJ2-7	.	TGTGCCAGCAGTGCGATCCGATGGGAGCAGTACTTC	CASSAIRWEQYF
TRBV9	.	TRBJ1-4	.	TGTGCCAGCAGCGTAGAGGGGGACGAAAAACTGTTTTTT	CASSVEGDEKLFF
TRBV5-6	.	TRBJ1-4	.	TGTGCCAGCAGCTTGGCCGAACATGAGGTGTTTTTT	CASSLAEHEVFF
TRBV27	.	TRBJ1-2	.	TGTGCCAGCAGTTTAAAAGGCGGGACGGTCTATGGCTACACCTTC	CASSLKGGTVYGYTF
TRBV11-2	.	TRBJ1-1	.	TGTGCCAGCAGCTTAGACCGGCTGGGTGAAGCTTTCTTT	CASSLDRLGEAFF
TRBV5-8	.	TRBJ1-5	.	TGTGCCAGCAGCACGAACACCGCGGGCGAGGGGCCCCAGCATTTT	CASSTNTAGEGPQHF
TRBV5-1	.	TRBJ2-5	.	TGCGCCAGCAGCTTGCAGGGGTCCGAGACCCAGTACTTC	CASSLQGSETQYF
TRBV6-1	.	TRBJ1-1	once	TGTGCCAGCAGTGAAGTGGGGCCGAACACTGAAGCTTTCTTT	CASSEVGPNTEAFF
TRBV5-1	TRBD1	TRBJ1-5	.	TGCGCCAGCAGCTTGGAGGGGGCTCAGCCCCAGCATTTT	CASSLEGAQPQHF
TRBV12-5	.	TRBJ1-1	.	TGTGCTAGTGGTTTAGAGACCGGGACACAAGCTTTCTTT	CASGLETGTQAFF
TRBV19	.	TRBJ1-6	.	TGTGCCAGTAGTATGACGAGCAGGGCCCATTCACCCCTCCACTTT	CASSMTSRAHSPLHF
TRBV12-5	.	TRBJ1-1	.	TGTGCTAGTGGACCTACTGTCCGTAGTTTCCAAGCTTTCTTT	CASGPTVRSFQAFF
TRBV5-1	TRBD1	TRBJ1-2	.	TGCGCCAGCAGCACGGGACAGGGGGCGCGAGGCTACACCTTC	CASSTGQGARGYTF
TRBV10-3	.	TRBJ2-5	.	TGTGCCATCAGAGGGGTAGGAGAGACCCAGTACTTC	CAIRGVGETQYF
TRBV18	TRBD1	TRBJ1-1	.	TGTGCCAGCTCACTTGGGACAGTGAACACTGAAGCTTTCTTT	CASSLGTVNTEAFF
TRBV3-1/TRBV3-2	TRBD2	TRBJ2-2	once	TGTGCCAGCAGCCTCCGTTCTAGCGGAGGAAACACCGGGGAGCTGTTTTTT	CASSLRSSGGNTGELFF
TRBV28	.	TRBJ1-4	.	TGTGCCAGCAGTACCCCTTCAACTAATGAAAAACTGTTTTTT	CASSTPSTNEKLFF
TRBV20-1	.	TRBJ2-7	.	TGCAGTGCTAGGCGGAGCTACGAGCAGTACTTC	CSARRSYEQYF
TRBV6-1	.	TRBJ1-1	.	TGTGCCAGCAGTGAACGGGGGCCAGGGACGAACACTGAAGCTTTCTTT	CASSERGPGTNTEAFF
TRBV19	TRBD1	TRBJ2-1	once	TGTGCCAGTAGTATATACAGGACAGGGGTCTACAATGAGCAGTTCTTC	CASSIYRTGVYNEQFF
TRBV14	TRBD2	TRBJ2-3	.	TGTGCCAGCAGCCAATCTGGACTAGCGGGAGCAGATACGCAGTATTTT	CASSQSGLAGADTQYF
TRBV4-2	.	TRBJ2-1	once	TGTGCCAGCAGCCCCAAGGCTAGCTCCTACAATGAGCAGTTCTTC	CASSPKASSYNEQFF
TRBV28	.	TRBJ2-7	.	TGTGCCAGCAGTTTTGTATCTCGTAGGTTCCCTTACGAGCAGTACTTC	CASSFVSRRFPYEQYF
TRBV10-2	.	TRBJ1-4	.	TGCGCCAGCAGTGACAGTCTGGAGGGTGTATGGGAAAAACTGTTTTTT	CASSDSLEGVWEKLFF
TRBV7-8	TRBD2	TRBJ2-7	.	TGTGCCAGCAGCCTACTTAGCGGGAGGGCGGCCTACGAGCAGTACTTC	CASSLLSGRAAYEQYF
TRBV7-9	.	TRBJ2-3	.	TGTGCCAGCAGCCTTGCGTCGGGTGGTGTTGATACGCAGTATTTT	CASSLASGGVDTQYF
TRBV4-1	.	TRBJ1-5	few	TGCGCCAGCAGCCAAGATGGGGGGCTGGGGAATCAGCCCCAGCATTTT	CASSQDGGLGNQPQHF
TRBV3-1/TRBV3-2	TRBD1	TRBJ2-7	.	TGTGCCAGCAGCCAAAGGACAGGGACTTACGAGCAGTACTTC	CASSQRTGTYEQYF
TRBV29-1	.	TRBJ1-1	.	TGCAGCGTTGAGGGCCAGGGTGGGACTGAAGCTTTCTTT	CSVEGQGGTEAFF
TRBV7-9	TRBD1	TRBJ2-7	.	TGTGCCAGCAGCTTGGGACAGGGCCCTCTAAACGAGCAGTACTTC	CASSLGQGPLNEQYF
TRBV18	.	TRBJ1-6	.	TGTGCCAGCTCACCCCGAGGACAAGCCACAAGTAGGTCACCCCTCCACTTT	CASSPRGQATSRSPLHF
TRBV18	TRBD1	TRBJ1-1	few	TGTGCCAGCTCACCAGGACAGGTCTCTGAAGCTTTCTTT	CASSPGQVSEAFF
TRBV9	.	TRBJ2-3	.	TGTGCCAGCAGCGTAACACCGGGGGACACAGATACGCAGTATTTT	CASSVTPGDTDTQYF
TRBV4-2	TRBD2	TRBJ2-7	.	TGTGCCAGCAGCCAAGTCTCGCCTAGCGGCTCCTACGAGCAGTACTTC	CASSQVSPSGSYEQYF
TRBV6-5	.	TRBJ2-7	.	TGTGCCAGCAGTTACCGATTGGGGAAACCGTACGAGCAGTACTTC	CASSYRLGKPYEQYF
TRBV9	TRBD1	TRBJ1-2	.	TGTGCCAGCAGTGAGACAGGGAACCTCGTGGATGGCTACACCTTC	CASSETGNLVDGYTF
TRBV7-9	.	TRBJ2-7	.	TGTGCCAGCAGCCCAAGAGGTGGAGCGCCCGAGCAGTACTTC	CASSPRGGAPEQYF
TRBV6-4	.	TRBJ2-3	few	TGTGCCAGCAGTGAAACCCCCGGGGTAGGTGCGCAGTATTTT	CASSETPGVGAQYF
TRBV2	.	TRBJ1-2	.	TGTGCCAGCAGTCCGAGAGAGACAGGCGCTTATGGCTACACCTTC	CASSPRETGAYGYTF